These 3 T cell receptor beta chains were all obtained from the same sample, sequenced in a study of blood T cell repertoires in COVID-19. Sequenced by immunoSEQ multiplex PCR; TCRdb stores in-frame clones only, minus some. The data contain roughly 28,000 clones, about 90% of them singletons. Sequencing was performed on peripheral blood. The receptor set was obtained from a human donor in a cohort sampled during active COVID-19.

V and J are TRBV4-1 and TRBJ2-3; 8 nucleotides agree with TRBD2. V gave up 0 bases and J gave up 4 bases; unmatched junction bases: 9. Per the germline V gene, CDR1 is MGHRA and CDR2 is YSYEKL. This CDR3 contains 17 residues. CDR3: CASSQEVGRGGSDTQYF. The CDR3 nucleotides are TGCGCCAGCAGCCAAGAAGTAGGACGGGGGGGTTCAGATACGCAGTATTTT.

The rearrangement uses TRBV20-1 and TRBJ2-1, with D perhaps TRBD2 (5 bases). Per the germline V gene, CDR1 is DFQATT and CDR2 is SNEGSKA (reference sequence). The germline V and J ends were trimmed by 6 bases and 7 bases, with 10 bases remaining between them. The CDR3 runs to 11 residues. The CDR3 protein is CSAWTLNEQFF. The CDR3 region has the DNA TGCAGTGCGTGGACTTTGAATGAGCAGTTCTTC.

The chain joins TRBV3-1 (or the pseudogene TRBV3-2) to TRBJ1-4; TRBD1 matches 10 bases. The CDR3 spans 17 residues. The J segment lost 8 bases and the V segment lost 0 bases, leaving 9 bases of the junction unmatched. The germline V gene has CDR1 LGHDT and CDR2 YNNKEL (reference sequence). The CDR3 loop reads CASSQDPLGTGDEKLFF. The DNA of the CDR3 is TGTGCCAGCAGCCAAGATCCCCTCGGGACAGGGGACGAAAAACTGTTTTTT.